This T cell receptor (beta chain) was sequenced for a study of T cell responses to AZD1222 COVID-19 vaccine. Pooling of second doses given at about 4 or about 12 weeks was done. The CDR3 runs 14 residues. Germline V gene data show CDR1 as GTSNPN and CDR2 as SVGIG (reference sequence). Trimming took 2 bases from V and 8 from J; bases not matched to a gene: 9. Data came from immunoSEQ multiplex PCR; TCRdb stores just in-frame clones and leaves some out. This table holds tens of thousands of clones, 90% found once. As to this clone: Its antigen is still unknown.

Findings of the study overall: Baseline antibody screening turned up just a handful of seropositive AZD1222 recipients. Donors were chiefly white British, with a greater number of females, and clonal diversity was perhaps underestimated. Only after the peak T cell response were repertoires sampled.

The chain couples TRBV30 to TRBJ2-1; 7 bases are shared with TRBD2. The origin of this receptor is an adult who received the AZD1222 COVID-19 vaccine. The source material was peripheral blood, sampled 28 days after the second AZD1222 dose. The CDR3 DNA reads TGTGCCTGGAGTATGGGGGTAGGGAGGGATGAGCAGTTCTTC. This translates into CAWSMGVGRDEQFF.